This T cell receptor (beta chain) was observed in a study of cytomegalovirus exposure and HLA in healthy donors. The CDR3 sequence is 14 residues long. The trim removed 7 bases at V and 4 bases at J, leaving 6 bases unmatched. Germline CDR1 reads MNHEY; CDR2 reads SVGAGI. The study ran its PCR with 60 Vbeta and 13 Jbeta primers. Method: immunoSEQ multiplex PCR; TCRdb's copy keeps in-frame clones and lacks some. The sample contains roughly 100,000 clones, roughly 80% of which appear only once. The TCR was taken from a man aged 45 to 65 in good health and CMV-seronegative. Source material: PBMCs. The chain has TRBV6-5 and TRBJ2-3; 9 bases are shared with TRBD2. CDR3 region: CASNAGGPADTQYF. CDR3 coding DNA: TGTGCCAGCAACGCGGGGGGGCCAGCAGATACGCAGTATTTT.